Presented here are 13 T cell receptor beta chains from one specimen sequenced in a study of beta chain features in type 1 diabetes. As every portion of the isolated RNA was reverse transcribed, the sequencing read expressed TCRB transcripts. This table comes from immunoSEQ multiplex PCR, and its TCRdb copy is limited to in-frame clones, with some not included. The repertoire includes about 900,000 clones, roughly 15% of them detected once, and about 0.025% sits in the top ten. The sequenced sample was naive CD4+ T cells from blood. These receptors were taken from a woman aged 18-29 years in good health.

There are a few counts of this clone. The gene calls are TRBV5-1 and TRBJ2-5; 9 bases are shared with TRBD2. Germline CDR1 SGHRS, CDR2 YFSETQ. With 4 bases clipped from V and 0 bases from J, the junction kept 10 bases outside the gene matches. The CDR3 has 17 amino acids. CDR3 protein: CASSHRRLAEHQETQYF. The CDR3 DNA sequence: TGCGCCAGCAGCCATCGCAGACTAGCGGAGCACCAAGAGACCCAGTACTTC.

The table lists this clone with a few counts. This chain connects TRBV19 to TRBJ2-5; 9 nucleotides line up with TRBD1. The CDR3 covers 14 residues. Germline V gene data show CDR1 as LNHDA and CDR2 as SQIVND (reference sequence). The ends lost 6 bases at V and 5 bases at J; junction bases unmatched: 7. The CDR3 region is CASRSTGGVETQYF. For the CDR3, the DNA is TGTGCCAGTAGGTCAACAGGGGGCGTCGAGACCCAGTACTTC.

This clone has just a few counts. V is TRBV28 and J is TRBJ2-3; D is unclear. Per the germline V gene, CDR1 is MDHEN and CDR2 is SYDVKM. The CDR3 has 15 amino acids. V shed 6 bases and J shed 0 bases, with 13 bases lying between them. The CDR3 sequence: CASSPVEASTDTQYF. CDR3 in DNA: TGTGCCAGCAGCCCCGTGGAAGCTAGCACAGATACGCAGTATTTT.

In this sample, this clone turned up a few times. The chain uses TRBV10-3 and TRBJ2-2; D uncertain. V lost 4 bases and J lost 0, with 15 bases in between. Germline values: CDR1 ENHRY, CDR2 SYGVKD. The CDR3 covers 17 residues. CDR3 loop: CAISGAAGSTNTGELFF. In DNA, the CDR3 is TGTGCCATCAGTGGGGCAGCAGGAAGCACGAACACCGGGGAGCTGTTTTTT.

V gene TRBV7-2 combines with J gene TRBJ2-7; possible D gene TRBD2, 6 bases. The CDR3 extends over 15 amino acids. With 5 bases removed from V and 4 bases from J, the gap between germline ends came to 18 bases. The germline CDR1 and CDR2 sequences are SGHTA and FQGNSA. CDR3: CASSPGGGQVYEQYF. In nucleotides, the CDR3 is TGTGCCAGCAGCCCTGGGGGAGGCCAAGTGTACGAGCAGTACTTC.

This clone was counted a few times. CDR3 sequence (DNA): TGTGCCAGCAGCGCCGTTGGTTGGTCCTACGAGCAGTACTTC. Its protein is CASSAVGWSYEQYF. The chain recombines TRBV21-1 with TRBJ2-7. TRBV21-1 is recorded as a pseudogene. This CDR3 is 14 amino acids long.

This clone occurred a few times. In the same sample, other DNA sequences code for this CDR3. The genes are TRBV7-2 and TRBJ2-7, with 7 nucleotides matching TRBD1. The length of the CDR3 is 14 residues. J was trimmed by 0 bases and V by 5 bases; bases with no gene match: 4. CDR1 is SGHTA and CDR2 is FQGNSA in the germline V gene. The CDR3, as DNA: TGTGCCAGCAGCACCCGGGACAGCTCCTACGAGCAGTACTTC. This gives the protein CASSTRDSSYEQYF.

This clone has more than one count but fewer than ten. V and J are TRBV28 and TRBJ2-4; D is perhaps TRBD2 (5 bases). This CDR3 has 17 amino acids. Germline lookup yields CDR1 MDHEN and CDR2 SYDVKM. V was cut by 6 bases and J by 0 bases, with 18 bases left in between. Here the CDR3 DNA reads TGTGCCAGCAGGGCCGGGGAAGCGGTCCTAGCCAAAAACATTCAGTACTTC. It yields the protein CASRAGEAVLAKNIQYF.

The chain employs TRBV7-9 and TRBJ1-4, with a possible D match to TRBD1 (6 bases). Germline V gene sequence: CDR1 SEHNR, CDR2 FQNEAQ (reference sequence). The CDR3 runs 13 residues. Trimming stripped 10 bases from V and 8 bases from J, with 17 bases between. CDR3 DNA sequence: TGTGCCATCCACGAGGGGGTGCGGGAAAAACTGTTTTTT. This gives the protein CAIHEGVREKLFF.

The chain has TRBV7-9 and TRBJ2-5, with 12 bases identical to TRBD2. Germline CDR1 and CDR2: SEHNR and FQNEAQ (reference sequence). The CDR3 extends over 16 amino acids. J was trimmed by 7 bases and V by 5 bases; bases with no gene match: 11. CDR3 DNA: TGTGCCAGCAGCCCAAGGACTAGCGGGATCTTTGGGACCCAGTACTTC. Translating it yields CASSPRTSGIFGTQYF.

In this sample, this clone turned up a few times. The chain has TRBV7-2 and TRBJ1-1; D is ambiguous. The CDR3 length is 14 residues. The V and J ends lost 6 bases and 0 bases respectively, with 11 bases between them. The V gene's germline CDR1 is SGHTA and CDR2 FQGNSA. CDR3 bases: TGTGCCAGCAGACCAGATCGGGTGAACACTGAAGCTTTCTTT. Amino acids: CASRPDRVNTEAFF.

The gene calls are TRBV7-3 and TRBJ2-1; the match to TRBD2 covers 7 bases. This CDR3 spans 13 amino acids. Germline CDR1 SGHTA, CDR2 FQGTGA. V was clipped by 2 bases and J by 12 bases; unmatched bases: 7. The CDR3 DNA sequence: TGTGCCAGCAGCTTAGGGTCCGGACTAGGGCAGTTCTTC. Its protein is CASSLGSGLGQFF.

This clone occurred a few times. The chain carries TRBV21-1 and TRBJ2-2; the table's D call, TRBD1, was not checked against the DNA. TRBV21-1 represents a pseudogene. There are 14 residues in the CDR3. The CDR3 DNA reads TGTGCCAGCAGCATCCTGGCAGACACCGGGGAGCTGTTTTTT. This codes for CASSILADTGELFF.